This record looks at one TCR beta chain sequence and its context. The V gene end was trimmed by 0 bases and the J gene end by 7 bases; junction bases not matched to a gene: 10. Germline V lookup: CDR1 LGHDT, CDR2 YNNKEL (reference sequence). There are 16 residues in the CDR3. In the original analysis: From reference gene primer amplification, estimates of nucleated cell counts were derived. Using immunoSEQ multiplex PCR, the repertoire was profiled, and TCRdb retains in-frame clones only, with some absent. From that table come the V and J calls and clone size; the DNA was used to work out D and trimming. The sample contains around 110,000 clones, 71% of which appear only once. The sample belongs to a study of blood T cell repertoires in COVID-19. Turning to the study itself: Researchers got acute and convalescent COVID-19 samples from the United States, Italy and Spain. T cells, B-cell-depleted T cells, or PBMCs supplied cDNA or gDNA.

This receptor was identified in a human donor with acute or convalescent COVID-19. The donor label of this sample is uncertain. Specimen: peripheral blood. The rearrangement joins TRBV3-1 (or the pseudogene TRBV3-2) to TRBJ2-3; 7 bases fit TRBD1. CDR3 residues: CASSQERGGGWNTQYF. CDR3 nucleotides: TGTGCCAGCAGCCAAGAACGAGGGGGCGGGTGGAATACGCAGTATTTT.